The 8 T cell receptor beta chains below were found in one sample sequenced in a study of blood T cell repertoires in COVID-19. The protocol was immunoSEQ multiplex PCR, while the TCRdb copy is restricted to in-frame clones and leaves out a portion. The sample lists roughly 300,000 clones; around 84% were seen once. The sequenced material came from PBMCs or T cells enriched from blood (not recorded which). All receptors derive from a man younger than 40 who had recovered from COVID-19.

The chain uses TRBV6-5 and TRBJ2-3; weak D call: TRBD1 (5 bases). The CDR3 runs to 13 residues. Trimming removed 5 bases at V and 4 bases at J, with 10 bases between. Germline V gene lookup returns CDR1 MNHEY and CDR2 SVGAGI. CDR3 residues: CASSIRQPDTQYF. The CDR3 coding sequence is TGTGCCAGCAGTATACGACAGCCAGATACGCAGTATTTT.

This clone was observed a handful of times. The chain couples TRBV6-1 to TRBJ1-2; D unclear. In germline, CDR1 is MNHNS, CDR2 SASEGT. V shed 8 bases and J shed 1 base, with 5 bases lying between them. This CDR3 comprises 11 residues. The CDR3: CASQVNYGYTF. The CDR3 DNA is TGTGCCAGCCAGGTTAACTATGGCTACACCTTC.

The chain joins TRBV11-2 to TRBJ2-4; D gene ambiguous. V was trimmed by 0 bases and J by 0 bases, leaving 9 bases between them. The CDR3 is 16 amino acids. CDR1 is SGHAT and CDR2 is FQNNGV in the germline V gene. The CDR3 DNA reads TGTGCCAGCAGCTTAGATCCAGATGTAGCCAAAAACATTCAGTACTTC. Amino acid sequence: CASSLDPDVAKNIQYF.

This clone was detected only a few times. Germline is not matched at one junction end, which may reflect a read error. The rearrangement uses TRBV2 and TRBJ2-7; 11 bases fit TRBD1. CDR3 length: 13 amino acids. Germline CDR1 and CDR2: SNHLY and FYNNEI. The CDR3 spells CASSEGTGGEQYF. The CDR3 DNA reads as TGTGCCAGCAGCGAAGGGACAGGGGGCGAGCAGTACTTC.

This rearrangement joins TRBV6-5 to TRBJ1-1, with unresolved D. Germline V gene sequence: CDR1 MNHEY, CDR2 SVGAGI. The V end lost 5 bases, the J end lost 7 bases, and 14 bases lay between the germline ends. The CDR3 has 13 amino acids. The CDR3 DNA is TGTGCCAGCAGTCGGGCAGGAGGAGATGAAGCTTTCTTT. It encodes CASSRAGGDEAFF.

This chain links TRBV18 with TRBJ2-7; 8 bases line up with TRBD1. The ends lost 0 bases at V and 5 bases at J; junction bases unmatched: 6. The CDR3 sequence is 15 residues long. Germline V gene data show CDR1 as KGHSH and CDR2 as LQKENI. CDR3 sequence: CASSPPDREGHEQYF. The CDR3 nucleotides are TGTGCCAGCTCACCACCGGACAGGGAAGGCCACGAGCAGTACTTC.

The chain has TRBV3-1 (or the pseudogene TRBV3-2) and TRBJ2-7; TRBD1 is a possible D gene (6 bases). CDR1 and CDR2 from the germline V gene are LGHDT and YNNKEL (reference sequence). Trimming left V 2 bases short and J 2 bases short, with 13 bases between. This CDR3 comprises 15 residues. The CDR3 bases are TGTGCCAGCAGCCAATTTTTAGGACAGCCCTACGAGCAGTACTTC. Its translation: CASSQFLGQPYEQYF.

Only one count was recorded for this clone. This sequence joins TRBV5-1 and TRBJ1-3; D might be TRBD1 (6 bases). The CDR3 extends over 17 amino acids. Trimming left V 2 bases short and J 0 bases short, with 15 bases between. Germline V gives CDR1 SGHRS, CDR2 YFSETQ. CDR3 region: CASSFGADSDSGNTIYF. Written as DNA, the CDR3 is TGCGCCAGCAGCTTTGGGGCGGACAGCGACTCTGGAAACACCATATATTTT.